This TCR beta chain was sequenced for a study of monozygotic twins with inflammatory bowel disease. Total RNA amounting to 3,500 to 4,000 ng went into each TCR library. TCRdb reprocessed the 5' RACE reads and stores each CDR3 protein as one record, lacking DNA. The sample holds roughly 320,000 distinct CDR3 sequences. The CDR3 has 16 amino acids. Germline V gene data show CDR1 as LGHDT and CDR2 as YNNKEL (reference sequence). Study observations and caveats: The study found lower TCRbeta diversity (inverse Simpson) in IBD patients than in healthy co-twins.

Each donor supplied more than 2 ml of blood. Total RNA from whole blood was isolated with no T cell sorting. As concerns this clonotype: Its matching antigen is unknown.

The source material was blood. This chain links TRBV3-1 with TRBJ2-7; TCRdb's D call of TRBD2 is untestable without DNA. The TCR sequence derives from a human donor with ulcerative colitis or Crohn's disease, or a healthy co-twin of an affected twin (not recorded which). This CDR3 is CASSQQGTSGFYEQYF.